This T cell receptor beta chain appears in the sequencing data of a study of blood T cells in healthy people across ages. Study overall: When template switching was applied, about one barcoded beta molecule was captured per two T cells.

From germline, CDR1 is SGDLS and CDR2 YYNGEE. There are 15 residues in the CDR3. The sample holds a few counts of this clonotype. What it binds is not known. Total RNA was isolated from each sample in quantities of at least 5 micrograms. Study-wide points: Strongly correlated with naive T cell percentage was TCR beta diversity.

The use of a sample-barcoded 5' primer and a J-beta primer mix characterized a second PCR of roughly 7 to 11 cycles. From the 5' RACE reads, TCRdb called clonotypes with MiXCR, one entry per CDR3 protein. This table has over a million distinct CDR3 sequences, more than 35% appearing once. The TCR originated in a woman aged 60-70 years in good health. Sequenced sample: blood. V is TRBV9 and J is TRBJ2-1; perhaps TRBD2 as D (5 bases). TRBJ2-7 matches the DNA end more closely, so the J call is doubtful. Here the CDR3 reads CASSVLSSSHNEQYF. DNA for the CDR3: TGTGCCAGCAGCGTACTCTCGTCTAGCCACAATGAGCAGTACTTC.